This T cell receptor beta chain was profiled in a study of graft-versus-host responses after intestinal transplantation. Turning to the study itself: Every transplant recipient was induced with anti-thymocyte globulin, then maintained on tacrolimus and steroids for around 3 years.

Repertoires were generated with immunoSEQ multiplex PCR, while TCRdb's copy carries only in-frame clones and drops some. The table records 85,000 to 110,000 clones, roughly 93% of them present only once. Study findings and constraints: Across patients carrying graft-donor T cell macrochimerism, allografts held high graft-versus-host to host-versus-graft clonal ratios.

For this clone: Its antigen is currently unknown.

Between the trimmed V and J ends, which lost 2 bases and 7 bases, there was a span of 13 bases. Per germline, CDR1 SGHRS and CDR2 YFSETQ. The CDR3 covers 13 residues. Sequenced material: unstimulated CD8+ T cells sorted from spleen or lymph node cells, taken before intestinal transplant. The sequence derives from a human donor who received an intestinal transplant. The genes are TRBV5-1 and TRBJ2-7; the D gene is possibly TRBD1 (7 bases). In DNA, the CDR3 is TGCGCCAGCAGCTTCACAGGGGCGGGAGAGCAGTACTTC. Protein product: CASSFTGAGEQYF.